This T cell receptor (beta chain) was sequenced during a study of T cells in Graves' hyperthyroidism and ophthalmopathy. Amplified TCR beta CDR3 regions came from RNA transcripts. Using the HTBI primer set, a first-round RT-PCR was run on the TCR CDR3. TCRdb recomputed calls from the multiplex PCR reads with MiXCR, one row per CDR3 protein. The data hold hundreds of thousands of distinct CDR3 sequences, with roughly a sixth observed a single time. Orbital computed tomography, thyroid ultrasound, serum thyroxine and TRAb, and clinical symptoms together informed the diagnoses. Cells are PBMCs isolated from over 7.5 ml of fresh blood. The table lists this clonotype with many counts. Its matching antigen is unknown. Notes on the study in general: Separation of ophthalmopathy from stable hyperthyroidism was achieved by a 13 V-J model.

The V end was cut by 5 bases, the J end by 2 bases, with 16 bases between. Germline CDR1 SGHTA, CDR2 FQGNSA. The CDR3 extends over 15 amino acids. The receptor's source is a woman aged 50 to 65 with Graves' hyperthyroidism that later progressed to Graves' ophthalmopathy. The chain is built from TRBV7-2 and TRBJ2-7; TRBD1 is a possible D gene (7 bases). Sequencing input: blood. CDR3 protein: CASSPPPGGTYEQYF. For the CDR3, the DNA is TGTGCCAGCAGCCCCCCCCCAGGGGGGACCTACGAGCAGTACTTC.